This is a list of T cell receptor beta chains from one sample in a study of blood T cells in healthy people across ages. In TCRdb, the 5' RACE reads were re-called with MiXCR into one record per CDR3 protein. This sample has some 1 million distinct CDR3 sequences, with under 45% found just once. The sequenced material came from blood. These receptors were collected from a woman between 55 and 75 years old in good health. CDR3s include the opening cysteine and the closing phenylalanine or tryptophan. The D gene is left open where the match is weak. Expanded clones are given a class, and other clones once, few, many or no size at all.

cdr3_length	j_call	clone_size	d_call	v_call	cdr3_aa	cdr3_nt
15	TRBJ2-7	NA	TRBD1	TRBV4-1	CASSQRQGEGYEQYF	TGCGCCAGCAGCCAAAGACAGGGAGAGGGCTACGAGCAGTACTTC
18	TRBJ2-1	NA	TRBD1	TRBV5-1	CASSRTGTDYSSYNEQFF	TGCGCCAGCAGCAGGACCGGGACAGACTATTCCTCCTACAATGAGCAGTTCTTC
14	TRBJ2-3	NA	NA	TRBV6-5	CASSRSGEGDTQYF	TGTGCCAGCAGTCGTTCAGGGGAAGGAGATACGCAGTATTTT
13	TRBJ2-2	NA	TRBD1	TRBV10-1	CASRTGGTGELFF	TGCGCCAGCAGGACAGGGGGCACCGGGGAGCTGTTTTTT
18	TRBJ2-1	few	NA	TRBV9	CASSVASVADSRSDEQFF	TGTGCCAGCAGCGTAGCCTCCGTGGCCGACAGTCGGAGCGATGAGCAGTTCTTC
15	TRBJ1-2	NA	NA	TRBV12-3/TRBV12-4	CASSPAGRTNYGYTF	TGTGCCAGCAGTCCGGCGGGACGGACAAACTATGGCTACACCTTC
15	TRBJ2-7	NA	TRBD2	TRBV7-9	CASSPPVAGEDEQYF	TGTGCCAGCAGCCCTCCCGTAGCGGGAGAGGACGAGCAGTACTTC
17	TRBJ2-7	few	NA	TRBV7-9	CASSARRGAGSSYEQYF	TGTGCCAGCAGCGCAAGACGGGGCGCGGGATCCTCCTACGAGCAGTACTTC
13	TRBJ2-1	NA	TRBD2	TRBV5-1	CASRTSGRGEQFF	TGCGCCAGCAGGACTAGCGGGAGAGGTGAGCAGTTCTTC
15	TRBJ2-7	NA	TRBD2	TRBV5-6	CASSLGRAGDYEQYF	TGTGCCAGCAGCTTGGGACGAGCGGGAGACTACGAGCAGTACTTC
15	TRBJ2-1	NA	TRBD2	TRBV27	CASSLTSGRVYEQFF	TGTGCCAGCAGTTTGACTAGCGGGAGGGTCTATGAGCAGTTCTTC
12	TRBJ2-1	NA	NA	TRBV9	CASSVHHNEQFF	TGTGCCAGCAGCGTCCACCACAATGAGCAGTTCTTC
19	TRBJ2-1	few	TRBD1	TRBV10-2	CASSVLTRDRGLGYNEQFF	TGCGCCAGCAGTGTCCTTACCAGGGACAGGGGGCTTGGGTACAATGAGCAGTTCTTC
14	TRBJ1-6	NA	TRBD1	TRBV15	CATSDRGLNSPLHF	TGTGCCACTTCCGACAGGGGACTAAATTCACCCCTCCACTTT
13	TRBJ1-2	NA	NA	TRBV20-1	CSANLLVNYGYTF	TGCAGTGCCAACCTCTTGGTTAACTATGGCTACACCTTC
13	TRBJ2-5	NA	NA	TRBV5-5	CASSLDTGIEQYF	TGTGCCAGCAGCTTGGATACAGGGATAGAGCAGTACTTC
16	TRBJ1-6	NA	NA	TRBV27	CASSGPQWGIDSPLHF	TGTGCCAGCAGTGGCCCGCAGTGGGGAATTGATTCACCCCTCCACTTT
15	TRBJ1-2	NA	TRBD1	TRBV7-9	CASSPRTGGLEGYTF	TGTGCCAGCAGCCCCCGGACAGGGGGTTTAGAAGGCTACACCTTC
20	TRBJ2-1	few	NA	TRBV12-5	CASGLTHKNRATSSYNEQFF	TGTGCTAGTGGTTTGACCCATAAAAACCGGGCCACCTCATCCTACAATGAGCAGTTCTTC
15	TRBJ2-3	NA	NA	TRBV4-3	CASSLSLFSTDTQYF	TGCGCCAGCAGCCTAAGCCTGTTTAGCACAGATACGCAGTATTTT
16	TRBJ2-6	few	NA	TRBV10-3	CTISDLLGAGANVLTF	TGTACCATCAGTGATTTGTTGGGGGCTGGGGCCAACGTCCTGACTTTC